The 18 T cell receptor beta chains below all came from one sample that was sequenced in a study of blood T cell repertoires in COVID-19. Assay used: immunoSEQ multiplex PCR; TCRdb lists only in-frame clones, some missing. This table has approximately 220,000 clones, 70% to 90% appearing once. Sequencing was done on a sample of peripheral blood. These receptors were obtained from a man aged 50 to 59 who had recovered from COVID-19.

The sample holds a few counts of this clone. This chain uses TRBV6-5 with TRBJ1-2; D is perhaps TRBD1 (6 bases). This CDR3 is 13 amino acids long. Trimming pared 6 bases from V and 6 bases from J, leaving 14 bases between. CDR1 is MNHEY, CDR2 SVGAGI, per germline. The CDR3 DNA is TGTGCCAGCAGGGGAACAGGGCTTGATGGCTACACCTTC. It is translated as CASRGTGLDGYTF.

The table lists this clone with a count of one. The chain employs TRBV19 and TRBJ2-5; TRBD1 aligns across 8 bases. The germline V gene encodes CDR1 LNHDA and CDR2 SQIVND (reference sequence). The V segment lost 11 bases and the J segment 2 bases; nucleotides outside the gene matches: 10. The CDR3 contains 14 residues. In DNA form, the CDR3 reads TGTGCCTGCAGCCGGGACAGGAGACAAGAGACCCAGTACTTC. Translated, it gives CACSRDRRQETQYF.

V gene TRBV20-1 combines with J gene TRBJ1-2, with no clear D. Trimming pared 2 bases from V and 8 bases from J, leaving 6 bases between. CDR3 length: 10 residues. The germline V gene has CDR1 DFQATT and CDR2 SNEGSKA (reference sequence). CDR3: CSARSEGYTF. CDR3 bases: TGCAGTGCTAGAAGTGAGGGCTACACCTTC.

The CDR3 sequence is CASSFRPAVETQYF. The CDR3 bases are TGCGCCAGCAGCTTCAGGCCGGCCGTGGAGACCCAGTACTTC. The rearrangement joins TRBV5-1 to TRBJ2-5; no reliable D call. CDR3 length equals 14 residues. Trimming pared 2 bases from V and 5 bases from J, leaving 13 bases between. CDR1 is SGHRS, CDR2 YFSETQ, per germline.

This CDR3 is CAISDGAGGPGEQYF. The DNA for the CDR3 is TGTGCCATCAGTGACGGGGCGGGAGGTCCGGGCGAGCAGTACTTC. This rearrangement joins TRBV10-3 to TRBJ2-7; 8 positions agree with TRBD2. The ends lost 3 bases at V and 6 bases at J; junction bases unmatched: 10. The CDR3 length is 15 residues. In germline, CDR1 is ENHRY, CDR2 SYGVKD.

CDR3 nucleotide sequence: TGCGCCAGCAGCTTAACCGGGACAGGGGCTTTGAACACTGAAGCTTTCTTT. Amino acid sequence: CASSLTGTGALNTEAFF. The chain carries TRBV5-1 and TRBJ1-1; TRBD1 aligns across 10 bases. Trimming cost V 2 bases and J 0 bases; bases outside gene matches: 7. CDR3 size: 17 residues. The V gene's germline CDR1 is SGHRS and CDR2 YFSETQ.

This sequence joins TRBV19 and TRBJ2-7; 9 bases are a match to TRBD1. CDR1 and CDR2 (germline): LNHDA, SQIVND (reference sequence). The CDR3 loop spans 14 amino acids. V lost 4 bases to trimming and J lost 5 bases; unmatched junction nucleotides: 6. For the CDR3, the DNA is TGTGCCAGTAGTAACCGGGACAGGGCCCACGAGCAGTACTTC. Residues: CASSNRDRAHEQYF. The full variable domain, its missing parts supplied by reference TRBV19 and TRBJ2-7, is DGGITQSPKYLFRKEGQNVTLSCEQNLNHDAMYWYRQDPGQGLRLIYYSQIVNDFQKGDIAEGYSVSREKKESFPLTVTSAQKNPTAFYLCASSNRDRAHEQYFGPGTRLTVT.

The V gene is TRBV12-3 or TRBV12-4, the J gene TRBJ1-1; D unresolved. The CDR3 covers 13 residues. The ends were cut back, 2 bases at V and 1 base at J, with 5 bases in the middle. CDR3 in amino acids: CASSLRGNTEAFF. The CDR3 bases are TGTGCCAGCAGTTTACGAGGGAACACTGAAGCTTTCTTT.

This clone was detected only once. The chain couples TRBV5-1 to TRBJ2-7; tentatively, D is TRBD1 (5 bases). CDR3 size: 14 residues. Germline V gene lookup returns CDR1 SGHRS and CDR2 YFSETQ. Trimming stripped 5 bases from V and 2 bases from J, with 14 bases between. The CDR3 protein is CASSPNRPPYEQYF. The CDR3 region has the DNA TGCGCCAGCAGTCCCAACAGGCCCCCCTACGAGCAGTACTTC.

This chain connects TRBV19 to TRBJ2-7; 11 positions agree with TRBD2. Germline loops: CDR1 LNHDA, CDR2 SQIVND (reference sequence). This CDR3 has 13 amino acids. J gave up 6 bases and V 3 bases, and 1 base lay outside the gene matches. The CDR3, as DNA: TGTGCCAGTAGTATCGGGACTAGCGGCGAGCAGTACTTC. Translated, it gives CASSIGTSGEQYF.

This clone showed up just a few times. Other DNA sequences in this sample translate to the same CDR3. The rearrangement links TRBV28 to TRBJ1-6, with D perhaps matching TRBD1 (5 bases). The germline gives CDR1 MDHEN, CDR2 SYDVKM. V lost 2 bases and J 7 bases, leaving 6 bases between the germline ends. The CDR3 runs 13 residues. The CDR3 spells CASSLDRNSPLHF. Here the CDR3 DNA reads TGTGCCAGCAGTTTAGACAGAAATTCACCCCTCCACTTT.

The CDR3 is CTSSQDRLGQPQHF. The CDR3 bases are TGCACCAGCAGCCAAGATAGGCTAGGTCAGCCCCAGCATTTT. The chain recombines TRBV1 with TRBJ1-5. TRBV1 is recorded as a pseudogene. This CDR3 has 14 amino acids.

J is TRBJ2-5 and V is TRBV18; tentatively, D is TRBD2 (5 bases). Trimming took off 0 bases at V and 4 bases at J, with 9 bases between the two ends. The CDR3 has 14 residues. Per germline, CDR1 KGHSH and CDR2 LQKENI. The CDR3 DNA follows: TGTGCCAGCTCACCACCCCCCCGGGGAGAGACCCAGTACTTC. As protein: CASSPPPRGETQYF. The variable domain in full, completed from reference TRBV18 and TRBJ2-5, reads NAGVMQNPRHLVRRRGQEARLRCSPMKGHSHVYWYRQLPEEGLKFMVYLQKENIIDESGMPKERFSAEFPKEGPSILRIQQVVRGDSAAYFCASSPPPRGETQYFGPGTRLLVL.

V gene TRBV4-1 combines with J gene TRBJ2-1, with 12 bases aligning to TRBD2. Germline V gene sequence: CDR1 MGHRA, CDR2 YSYEKL. This CDR3 is built from 18 residues. The V and J ends lost 2 bases and 1 base, in that order; junction bases with no gene match: 6. The CDR3 region has the DNA TGCGCCAGCAGCCAAAACCCTAGCGGGAGGGCTTCCTACAATGAGCAGTTCTTC. Translating it yields CASSQNPSGRASYNEQFF.

V usage is TRBV6-5 and J usage is TRBJ2-1; 9 bases align to TRBD2. The germline V gene has CDR1 MNHEY and CDR2 SVGAGI. With V trimmed by 8 bases and J by 7 bases, 9 bases remained unmatched. The CDR3 sequence is 14 residues long. The CDR3 nucleotides are TGTGCCAGCGGGGCTAGCGGGAAGAAGAATGAGCAGTTCTTC. Translated: CASGASGKKNEQFF.

The J gene is TRBJ2-7, the V gene TRBV14, with D perhaps TRBD1 (7 bases). This CDR3 has 16 amino acids. The V and J ends lost 3 bases and 4 bases respectively, with 19 bases between them. Germline V lookup: CDR1 SGHDN, CDR2 FVKESK. For the CDR3, the DNA is TGTGCCAGCAGCCATCGGATCAGGGGGGTTTTTTACGAGCAGTACTTC. This gives the protein CASSHRIRGVFYEQYF.

The chain uses TRBV13 and TRBJ2-1; 9 nucleotides agree with TRBD2. Germline assignment: CDR1 PRHDT and CDR2 FYEKMQ (reference sequence). The CDR3 loop spans 20 amino acids. Germline trimming cut 5 bases from V and 0 bases from J; bases unmatched to any gene: 17. The CDR3 protein is CASSPASGRPIRSSYNEQFF. The CDR3 nucleotides read TGTGCCAGCAGCCCTGCGAGCGGGAGGCCCATCAGGAGCTCCTACAATGAGCAGTTCTTC.

This chain joins TRBV5-1 and TRBJ2-7; D is unresolved. Per the germline V gene, CDR1 is SGHRS and CDR2 is YFSETQ. V dropped 6 bases and J dropped 5 bases, with 21 bases sitting between them. This CDR3 has 15 amino acids. CDR3 protein: CASNYLARVFDEQYF. The CDR3, as DNA: TGCGCCAGCAACTACTTAGCCCGTGTTTTTGACGAGCAGTACTTC. The full variable domain, with the rest looked up from reference TRBV5-1 and TRBJ2-7, is KAGVTQTPRYLIKTRGQQVTLSCSPISGHRSVSWYQQTPGQGLQFLFEYFSETQRNKGNFPGRFSGRQFSNSRSEMNVSTLELGDSALYLCASNYLARVFDEQYFGPGTRLTVT.